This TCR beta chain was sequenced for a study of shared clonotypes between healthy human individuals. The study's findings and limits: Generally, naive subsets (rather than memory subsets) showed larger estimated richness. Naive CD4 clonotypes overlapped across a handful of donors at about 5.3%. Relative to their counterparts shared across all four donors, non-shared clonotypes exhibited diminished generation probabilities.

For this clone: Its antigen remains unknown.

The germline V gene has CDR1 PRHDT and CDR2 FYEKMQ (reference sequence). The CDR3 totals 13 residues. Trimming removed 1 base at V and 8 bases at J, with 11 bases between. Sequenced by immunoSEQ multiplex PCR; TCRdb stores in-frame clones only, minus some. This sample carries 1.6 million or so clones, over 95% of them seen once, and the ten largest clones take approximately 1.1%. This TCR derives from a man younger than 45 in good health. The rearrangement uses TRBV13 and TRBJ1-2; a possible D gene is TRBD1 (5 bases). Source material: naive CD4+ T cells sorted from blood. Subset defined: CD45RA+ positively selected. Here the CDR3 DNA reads TGTGCCAGCAGCTTAGAGGCAGGGTTCGGCTACACCTTC. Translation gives CASSLEAGFGYTF.